These T cell receptor beta chains were read from a single sample in a study of T cells in localized non-small cell lung cancer. Profiled with immunoSEQ multiplex PCR; TCRdb holds only in-frame clones, not every one. Of tens of thousands of clones in the sample, 75% to 90% are singletons; the top ten hold around 1.8%. Sequences were derived from peripheral blood, sampled before any cancer treatment. The receptors were sampled from a woman aged 40-70 years with stage I lung adenocarcinoma. The CDR3 runs from the conserved cysteine through the conserved F or W. D genes are given only for firm matches. Clone size is not always given. Where it is, it says once, few, many or a class for expanded clones.

abundance	d_gene	v_gene	j_gene	CDR3nt	CDR3aa
.	.	TRBV28	TRBJ2-7	TGTGCCAGCAGTTTGGTTGGTTGGATCCCCTACGAGCAGTACTTC	CASSLVGWIPYEQYF
.	TRBD1	TRBV19	TRBJ2-3	TGTGCCAGTAGGGACAGGGGCACAGATACGCAGTATTTT	CASRDRGTDTQYF
.	TRBD1	TRBV9	TRBJ1-1	TGTGCCAGCAATCAAGGCAGGGGGGACACTGAAGCTTTCTTT	CASNQGRGDTEAFF
once	TRBD2	TRBV18	TRBJ2-3	TGTGCCAGCTCACAAGCGGCTAGCGGGGGGAGTGCTAGCACAGATACGCAGTATTTT	CASSQAASGGSASTDTQYF
.	TRBD1	TRBV7-9	TRBJ2-1	TGTGCCAGCAGTTTGGGGGACAGGAGCTACAATGAGCAGTTCTTC	CASSLGDRSYNEQFF
once	TRBD1	TRBV28	TRBJ1-1	TGTGCCAGCAGTTTAGGAGGGGGCCACGTCATGAACACTGAAGCTTTCTTT	CASSLGGGHVMNTEAFF
.	.	TRBV19	TRBJ2-1	TGTGCCAGTAGATACAGCGCCTCCTCCTACAATGAGCAGTTCTTC	CASRYSASSYNEQFF
once	TRBD2	TRBV7-2	TRBJ2-1	TGTGCCAGCAGCCCAAGACTAGCGGGCAATGAGCAGTTCTTC	CASSPRLAGNEQFF
once	TRBD1	TRBV28	TRBJ1-4	TGTGCCAGCAGTTTTCTGGGACAGGGCGGTGAAAAACTGTTTTTT	CASSFLGQGGEKLFF
.	.	TRBV5-1	TRBJ2-5	TGCGCCAGCAGCTTGGCTGAGGGAGGAGAGACCCAGTACTTC	CASSLAEGGETQYF
.	TRBD2	TRBV7-2	TRBJ2-7	TGTGCCAGCAGCAAATGGACTAGCGGTTACGAGCAGTACTTC	CASSKWTSGYEQYF
.	.	TRBV6-6	TRBJ2-2	TGTGCCAGCGGGACGAACACCGGGGAGCTGTTTTTT	CASGTNTGELFF
.	TRBD1	TRBV5-1	TRBJ2-3	TGCGCCAGCCTAGGGGGCGCGTATGGCACAGATACGCAGTATTTT	CASLGGAYGTDTQYF
.	.	TRBV6-6	TRBJ1-3	TGTGCCAGCAGTTTGGGGCTATCGGGAAACACCATATATTTT	CASSLGLSGNTIYF
.	.	TRBV6-1	TRBJ1-2	TGTGCCAGCAGATCCAACAGGGAAATTCAAGGCTACACCTTC	CASRSNREIQGYTF
once	.	TRBV5-4	TRBJ2-7	TGTGCCAGCACCCCCTCACCGACCTACGAGCAGTACTTC	CASTPSPTYEQYF
.	TRBD2	TRBV9	TRBJ2-3	TGTGCCAGCAGCCCTCCGGGACTAGTTGGCACAGATACGCAGTATTTT	CASSPPGLVGTDTQYF
.	.	TRBV28	TRBJ1-6	TGTGCCAGCGAGGCGGTAGTTAATTCACCCCTCCACTTT	CASEAVVNSPLHF
.	.	TRBV7-2	TRBJ2-3	TGTGCCAGCAGCTTATCGACAGATACGCAGTATTTT	CASSLSTDTQYF
.	.	TRBV5-6	TRBJ1-1	TGTGCCAGCAGCCCGGATTTCATGAACACTGAAGCTTTCTTT	CASSPDFMNTEAFF
.	TRBD1	TRBV7-3	TRBJ1-1	TGTGCCAGCAGCGGACAGGCAAGGACTGAAGCTTTCTTT	CASSGQARTEAFF
.	TRBD2	TRBV5-1	TRBJ2-1	TGCGCCAGCCGGTCTAGCGGGGAGCTATACAATGAGCAGTTCTTC	CASRSSGELYNEQFF
.	TRBD1	TRBV2	TRBJ2-5	TGTGCCAGCAGCCTCAGGGGGAATGGGGAGACCCAGTACTTC	CASSLRGNGETQYF
.	TRBD1	TRBV7-3	TRBJ2-2	TGTGCCAGCAGCTCGATTTCCGGGACAGGGTACACCGGGGAGCTGTTTTTT	CASSSISGTGYTGELFF
.	TRBD1	TRBV30	TRBJ1-1	TGTGCCTGGAGAGGTCAGGGGGAAGGAACTGAAGCTTTCTTT	CAWRGQGEGTEAFF
.	TRBD1	TRBV7-9	TRBJ1-1	TGTGCCAGCGGGACAGAGAACACTGAAGCTTTCTTT	CASGTENTEAFF
.	.	TRBV5-1	TRBJ1-2	TGCGCCAGCAGCTTGGAGATGGCGGGGGGTGGCTACACCTTC	CASSLEMAGGGYTF
few	.	TRBV19	TRBJ2-2	TGTGCCAGTAGACGCACCGGGGAGCTGTTTTTT	CASRRTGELFF
.	.	TRBV6-5	TRBJ2-1	TGTGCCAGCAGCCGTAGGGCAGGGTCCAATGAGCAGTTCTTC	CASSRRAGSNEQFF
.	.	TRBV7-3	TRBJ1-1	TGTGCCAGCAGCTTACAGGGGAGCACTGAAGCTTTCTTT	CASSLQGSTEAFF
.	.	TRBV28	TRBJ2-1	TGTGCCAGCAGTTTATGGGGGCTCAATGAGCAGTTCTTC	CASSLWGLNEQFF
.	.	TRBV6-5	TRBJ1-4	TGTGCCAGCAGCCCTTTGGGGCACTACAATGAAAAACTGTTTTTT	CASSPLGHYNEKLFF
.	.	TRBV9	TRBJ1-1	TGTGCCAGCAGCGCGGGCGTTAACACTGAAGCTTTCTTT	CASSAGVNTEAFF
.	.	TRBV7-6	TRBJ2-1	TGTGCCAGCAGCTTAGTTCGTGGGGCCTTTGCGTCCTACAATGAGCAGTTCTTC	CASSLVRGAFASYNEQFF
.	.	TRBV2	TRBJ1-1	TGTGCCAGCAGCCTGGAAACTGAAGCTTTCTTT	CASSLETEAFF
once	TRBD2	TRBV25-1	TRBJ2-5	TGTGCCAGCAGACTAGCGGGGGAGACCCAGTACTTC	CASRLAGETQYF
.	.	TRBV5-3	TRBJ1-1	TGTGCCAGAAGCTTGGGTAGGGCTCTAGGAACTGAAGCTTTCTTT	CARSLGRALGTEAFF
.	TRBD2	TRBV5-1	TRBJ2-5	TGCGCCAGCAGCGAGACATCGGTAGCGGGGGTCGAGACCCAGTACTTC	CASSETSVAGVETQYF
.	.	TRBV9	TRBJ2-7	TGTGCCAGCAGCGTAGCTGGCAGGGAGGATCCCTACGAGCAGTACTTC	CASSVAGREDPYEQYF
.	.	TRBV14	TRBJ1-2	TGTGCCAGCAGCCAAGGCCAGACGGGGCGGGGTGGCTACACCTTC	CASSQGQTGRGGYTF
.	TRBD1	TRBV2	TRBJ2-7	TGTGCCAGCTCTACGGACAGGGGAGCGGCCTACGAGCAGTACTTC	CASSTDRGAAYEQYF
.	TRBD1	TRBV6-5	TRBJ1-1	TGTGCCAGCAGTCCCAGACAGGGAAGAACTGAAGCTTTCTTT	CASSPRQGRTEAFF
.	TRBD1	TRBV7-3	TRBJ2-7	TGTGCCAGCAGCTACAGGGGAGACGAGCAGTACTTC	CASSYRGDEQYF
.	.	TRBV19	TRBJ2-7	TGTGCCAGTAGTTGGGCCGAATCATACGAGCAGTACTTC	CASSWAESYEQYF
few	TRBD2	TRBV10-3	TRBJ2-1	TGTGCCATCAGTGAACCCGAGAGCGGGAAGATATACAATGAGCAGTTCTTC	CAISEPESGKIYNEQFF
.	TRBD1	TRBV6-6	TRBJ2-1	TGTGCCAGCAGTTACTCTCGACAGGGATCCAATGAGCAGTTCTTC	CASSYSRQGSNEQFF